This section outlines one T cell receptor (beta chain) sequence together with its context. No cognate antigen has been identified for it. The record has no base qualities; no much larger clone is one base away. These data originate in a study of breast tumors, draining lymph nodes, adjacent tissues (dated by TCRdb to 2015 to 2016). Concerning the study at large: The study compared TCR beta repertoires across tumor, adjacent nontumor tissue and axillary lymph nodes from breast cancer patients. The study aimed to assess the relationships and possible T-cell exchange between tumor, surrounding tissue and draining lymph node repertoires in human breast cancer. Points the paper makes about the study in general: T-cell repertoire diversity in tumors was found to be lower than in lymph nodes but higher than in nontumor tissue, and preferential V and J gene usage was observed. The data were considered consistent with the idea that most tumor T cells come from the lymph node and then expand in tumor tissue. The similarity between tumor and nontumor tissue repertoires was significantly greater in luminal-like breast cancer than in basal-like breast cancer. The conclusion that tumor T cells originate in lymph nodes was framed as consistent with a hypothesis rather than directly demonstrated.

TCRdb records Illumina HiSeq 2000 as the sequencer. Multiplex PCR amplification was used to generate the TCR beta chain libraries. High-throughput sequencing was used to analyze the amplified TCR beta chain products. Starting from the raw public reads, TCRdb applied fastp trimming at Q25, assembled clones with MiXCR and retained in-frame beta chains. For every CDR3 protein sequence, its rows merge into one entry that carries the most common genes and DNA. Present in this sample are roughly 260,000 distinct CDR3 sequences, 30% of which were seen just once. The ten largest clones take up more than 0.95% of the sample. The CDR3 numbers 15 residues from cysteine through phenylalanine. Only the CDR3 part of the read is kept: 45 bases, read in frame from the first base. The germline ends are 12 bases apart after V is trimmed by 4 bases and J by 2 bases. Looking up the germline V gene yields CDR1 MDHEN and CDR2 SYDVKM.

Lymph node samples were obtained from the axillary draining lymph nodes of breast cancer patients. What was sequenced was axillary lymph node tissue. The chain is encoded by TRBV28 joined to TRBJ1-5, and possibly TRBD1, on 6 matching bases. The sequence was collected from a female donor with breast cancer. Some clones in this sample may be carry-over from other donors' samples. The CDR3 is CASSSQGRGNQPQHF. The sequence in DNA is TGTGCCAGCAGTTCTCAGGGGCGCGGCAATCAGCCCCAGCATTTT.